One and the same sample provided the 22 T cell receptor beta chains below, sequenced in a study of cytomegalovirus exposure and HLA in healthy donors. Both 60 Vbeta primers and 13 Jbeta primers went into the PCR. TCRdb's table, derived via immunoSEQ multiplex PCR, lists solely in-frame clones and lacks some. The sample contains 150,000 to 180,000 clones, more than 75% of which appear only once. The sequenced sample consisted of PBMCs. Receptors originate from a man aged 25-45 years in good health and CMV-seropositive.

The chain joins TRBV7-9 to TRBJ1-6; 7 bases agree with TRBD1. V shed 5 bases and J 8 bases; nucleotides not matched to a gene: 0. In germline, CDR1 is SEHNR, CDR2 FQNEAQ (reference sequence). The CDR3 consists of 12 residues. CDR3: CASSGQDSPLHF. DNA for the CDR3: TGTGCCAGCAGCGGACAGGATTCACCCCTCCACTTT.

This clone was recorded only once. CDR3 region: CAWNREPSTDTQYF. The DNA of the CDR3 is TGTGCCTGGAACCGGGAGCCGAGCACAGATACGCAGTATTTT. The chain employs TRBV30 and TRBJ2-3; possibly TRBD2 for D (6 bases). The CDR3 sequence is 14 residues long. Trimming took 4 bases from V and 0 from J, leaving 11 bases between them. Germline CDR1 and CDR2: GTSNPN and SVGIG (reference sequence).

The chain has TRBV18 and TRBJ2-7; no firm D call. CDR3 length: 13 residues. The ends were cut back, 3 bases at V and 3 bases at J, with 9 bases in the middle. The germline V gene encodes CDR1 KGHSH and CDR2 LQKENI. As DNA, the CDR3 is TGTGCCAGCTCACCCAGGTCAGACTACGAGCAGTACTTC. It specifies CASSPRSDYEQYF.

This sequence joins TRBV29-1 and TRBJ2-3; 9 bases are a match to TRBD1. The CDR3 totals 13 residues. V shed 7 bases and J 6 bases; nucleotides not matched to a gene: 8. Per the germline V gene, CDR1 is SQVTM and CDR2 is ANQGSEA. DNA of the CDR3: TGCAGCGGTGGACAGGGGCTTGGTGATACGCAGTATTTT. Amino acid sequence: CSGGQGLGDTQYF.

This clone was observed a single time. The chain has TRBV4-1 and TRBJ1-1; 7 positions agree with TRBD1. The CDR3 has 13 residues. Germline lookup yields CDR1 MGHRA and CDR2 YSYEKL. The V gene end was trimmed by 2 bases and the J gene end by 5 bases; junction bases not matched to a gene: 2. CDR3 DNA: TGCGCCAGCAGCCAACCACAGGGGACTGAAGCTTTCTTT. This translates into CASSQPQGTEAFF.

This rearrangement joins TRBV15 to TRBJ1-6; 8 nucleotides align to TRBD1. CDR3 length: 14 amino acids. Per the germline V gene, CDR1 is LNHNV and CDR2 is YYDKDF (reference sequence). V gave up 5 bases and J gave up 8 bases; unmatched junction bases: 5. This CDR3 is CATSSRTGYSPLHF. As DNA, the CDR3 is TGTGCCACCAGCTCCCGGACAGGGTATTCACCCCTCCACTTT.

There are a few counts of this clone. The V call is TRBV30, the J call TRBJ2-5; TRBD1 matches 7 bases. The CDR3 extends over 14 amino acids. V gave up 0 bases and J gave up 4 bases; unmatched junction bases: 5. In germline, CDR1 is GTSNPN, CDR2 SVGIG (reference sequence). This CDR3 reads CAWSVLRGRETQYF. The CDR3 DNA reads TGTGCCTGGAGTGTACTGAGGGGGCGAGAGACCCAGTACTTC. The variable domain in full, completed from reference TRBV30 and TRBJ2-5, reads SQTIHQWPATLVQPVGSPLSLECTVEGTSNPNLYWYRQAAGRGLQLLFYSVGIGQISSEVPQNLSASRPQDRQFILSSKKLLLSDSGFYLCAWSVLRGRETQYFGPGTRLLVL.

The chain uses TRBV7-6 and TRBJ2-3, with TRBD2 matching over 10 bases. Looked up from germline, CDR1 is SGHVS and CDR2 is FNYEAQ. Trimming cost V 2 bases and J 0 bases; bases outside gene matches: 2. The CDR3 consists of 16 residues. CDR3 residues: CASSLSGGASTDTQYF. In nucleotides, the CDR3 is TGTGCCAGCAGCTTAAGCGGGGGGGCTAGCACAGATACGCAGTATTTT.

The CDR3 region is CASSSRDSPAYEQYF. In DNA form, the CDR3 reads TGTGCCAGCAGCTCCCGGGACTCTCCCGCCTACGAGCAGTACTTC. The rearrangement links TRBV5-6 to TRBJ2-7, with a weak D call TRBD2 (6 bases). The CDR3 loop spans 15 amino acids. V was trimmed by 3 bases and J by 2 bases, leaving 15 bases between them. Germline V gene sequence: CDR1 SGHDT, CDR2 YYEEEE.

This chain connects TRBV29-1 to TRBJ1-1; possibly TRBD1 for D (5 bases). V lost 0 bases and J 5 bases, leaving 19 bases between the germline ends. This CDR3 region has 16 residues. CDR1 is SQVTM and CDR2 is ANQGSEA in the germline V gene. CDR3 coding DNA: TGCAGCGTTGAAGATGCGCGGGGGTCAGGTCCGACTGAAGCTTTCTTT. It is translated as CSVEDARGSGPTEAFF.

Worth noting for this clone: Additional DNA sequences in this sample encode the identical CDR3. This chain links TRBV4-2 with TRBJ2-7, with TRBD2 as a possible D gene (5 bases). V gave up 0 bases and J gave up 6 bases, with 15 bases separating them. Germline lookup yields CDR1 LGHNA and CDR2 YNFKEQ. The CDR3 spans 15 residues. CDR3 sequence reads: CASSQDLLVHPEQYF. The CDR3 DNA reads TGTGCCAGCAGCCAAGATCTACTAGTTCATCCCGAGCAGTACTTC.

The gene calls are TRBV5-1 and TRBJ2-1; 11 nucleotides match TRBD2. The CDR3 spans 15 residues. V gave up 3 bases and J gave up 7 bases; unmatched junction bases: 6. From germline, CDR1 is SGHRS and CDR2 YFSETQ. The CDR3 here is CASSSLAGVENEQFF. CDR3 sequence (DNA): TGCGCCAGCAGCTCACTAGCGGGAGTAGAAAATGAGCAGTTCTTC.

The chain is built from TRBV6-5 and TRBJ1-6; D perhaps matches TRBD1 (6 bases). Germline assignment: CDR1 MNHEY and CDR2 SVGAGI. V was cut by 6 bases and J by 11 bases, with 20 bases left in between. The CDR3 has 15 amino acids. CDR3 sequence: CASREGRGGRTPLHF. CDR3 DNA: TGTGCCAGCAGAGAGGGCAGGGGCGGCCGGACACCCCTCCACTTT.

The V and J genes are TRBV6-1 and TRBJ2-7; D is possibly TRBD1 (5 bases). Germline values: CDR1 MNHNS, CDR2 SASEGT. CDR3 length: 14 residues. Trimming pared 2 bases from V and 2 bases from J, leaving 10 bases between. The CDR3 reads CASSEFGAPYEQYF. The CDR3 DNA follows: TGTGCCAGCAGTGAATTTGGGGCTCCCTACGAGCAGTACTTC.

This sequence joins TRBV18 and TRBJ1-5; TRBD1 matches 7 bases. From germline, CDR1 is KGHSH and CDR2 LQKENI. After removal of 8 bases from V and 2 bases from J, the junction contained 6 bases not matched to a gene. The CDR3 is 14 amino acids. CDR3 in amino acids: CASRPQGGNQPQHF. The DNA for the CDR3 is TGTGCCAGCCGACCCCAGGGGGGCAATCAGCCCCAGCATTTT.

The chain uses TRBV9 and TRBJ2-7; possible D gene TRBD2, 5 bases. CDR3 length: 14 residues. Trimming left V 1 base short and J 2 bases short, with 10 bases between. From germline, CDR1 is SGDLS and CDR2 YYNGEE. The CDR3 DNA is TGTGCCAGCAGCGTATCAGAGGGTCCCTACGAGCAGTACTTC. Translation: CASSVSEGPYEQYF.

V usage is TRBV6-4 and J usage is TRBJ1-6; 7 bases line up with TRBD1. The germline gives CDR1 MRHNA, CDR2 SNTAGT. Trimming cost V 11 bases and J 6 bases; bases outside gene matches: 13. CDR3 length: 15 amino acids. CDR3 protein: CASKSLAGGNSPLHF. DNA for the CDR3: TGTGCCTCCAAATCGCTGGCAGGGGGTAATTCACCCCTCCACTTT.

This rearrangement joins TRBV9 to TRBJ2-5, with 9 bases aligning to TRBD1. The CDR3 extends over 16 amino acids. The junction had 8 bases not matched to a gene; V was cut back by 3 bases and J by 2 bases. CDR1 is SGDLS and CDR2 is YYNGEE in the germline V gene. CDR3 coding DNA: TGTGCCAGCAGCGCTGGGACAGGGTCCGTGCAAGAGACCCAGTACTTC. Its translation: CASSAGTGSVQETQYF.

The chain has TRBV14 and TRBJ2-3; TRBD1 matches 9 bases. Trimming cost V 2 bases and J 3 bases; bases outside gene matches: 3. Germline CDR1 reads SGHDN; CDR2 reads FVKESK. CDR3 length: 15 residues. The chain's CDR3 is CASSQPGQGTDTQYF. CDR3 DNA: TGTGCCAGCAGCCAACCGGGACAGGGAACAGATACGCAGTATTTT.

The chain joins TRBV9 to TRBJ2-3; TRBD2 is a possible D gene (6 bases). The V gene's germline CDR1 is SGDLS and CDR2 YYNGEE. V lost 1 base and J 4 bases, leaving 13 bases between the germline ends. This CDR3 has 15 amino acids. CDR3 DNA sequence: TGTGCCAGCAGCGTACCCGGGAGTGGGGCAGATACGCAGTATTTT. Its protein product is CASSVPGSGADTQYF.

The V and J genes are TRBV11-2 and TRBJ2-1, with 8 positions matching TRBD2. Germline V gene data show CDR1 as SGHAT and CDR2 as FQNNGV. The CDR3 loop spans 17 amino acids. Germline trimming cut 4 bases from V and 8 bases from J; bases unmatched to any gene: 16. The CDR3 DNA is TGTGCCAGCAGCTCCAGAAGGGGAGCCGGGGGGGACGATGAGCAGTTCTTC. It specifies CASSSRRGAGGDDEQFF.

V is TRBV4-1 and J is TRBJ2-5, with TRBD2 matching 9 bases. The CDR3 runs 16 residues. Losses at the gene ends were 0 bases for V and 3 bases for J; bases not matched to a gene: 5. The germline V gene has CDR1 MGHRA and CDR2 YSYEKL. CDR3 residues: CASSQDGIAGEETQYF. For the CDR3, the DNA is TGCGCCAGCAGCCAAGATGGAATAGCGGGGGAAGAGACCCAGTACTTC.